This T cell receptor (beta chain) appears in the sequencing data of a study of OX40 agonist ivuxolimab in advanced cancers. Study background: Eligibility admitted prior anti-PD-1, anti-PD-L1 or anti-CTLA-4 therapy; 35% to 40% had some. Study-level points and caveats: Clonal expansion was among the lowest in partial responders at 0.1-3.0 mg/kg, especially CD8+. Averaging showed that CD8+ T cells had more expanded clones than CD4+ did.

Collection of blood occurred at baseline, at cycle 4 day 1, and at cycle 7 day 1. The germline V gene has CDR1 SGDLS and CDR2 YYNGEE. V shed 4 bases and J 3 bases; nucleotides not matched to a gene: 4. The CDR3 consists of 14 residues. Generated by immunoSEQ multiplex PCR, the TCRdb table keeps only in-frame clones and is missing some. Among over 35,000 clones, around two thirds were seen once, and the ten largest hold roughly 20%. With regard to this clone: The antigen is not known.

The gene calls are TRBV9 and TRBJ2-7, with 10 bases that match TRBD1. The source was CD4+ or CD8+ T cells sorted from blood, collected in a trial of the OX40 agonist ivuxolimab. The receptor's source is an adult with an advanced solid tumor such as melanoma, head and neck, liver or kidney cancer. The DNA for the CDR3 is TGTGCCAGCAGCCGCGGACAGGGGGACTACGAGCAGTACTTC. It is translated as CASSRGQGDYEQYF.